The 22 T cell receptor beta chains presented below share a single source sample, sequenced in a study of T cells in Graves' hyperthyroidism and ophthalmopathy (dated 2019 in TCRdb). Preparation of the library involved multiplex PCR. The sequencer listed for this sample is Illumina HiSeq 2000. The TCR beta CDR3 regions were amplified from the RNA transcripts. A first-round RT-PCR of the TCR CDR3 used the HTBI primer set with the Qiagen OneStep RT-PCR kit. Using fastp trimming at Q25 and MiXCR clonotype assembly, TCRdb reanalyzed the public sequencing data and kept in-frame beta chains. Rows with a matching CDR3 protein are joined into one entry that keeps the most common DNA and genes. The sample includes 450,000 to 650,000 distinct CDR3 sequences, with roughly 17% observed a single time. The ten biggest clones cover 15% to 20% of the sample. The sample consisted of blood. The receptors come from a young woman with Graves' ophthalmopathy.

The J gene is TRBJ2-3, the V gene TRBV20-1; TRBD2 agrees at 9 bases. The CDR3 contains 15 residues. V trimming: 3 bases; J trimming: 1 base; junction bases outside the gene matches: 5. Per the germline V gene, CDR1 is DFQATT and CDR2 is SNEGSKA (reference sequence). CDR3 in amino acids: CSASVPSGGTDTQYF. The CDR3 DNA follows: TGCAGTGCTAGTGTGCCTAGCGGGGGCACAGATACGCAGTATTTT.

This clonotype was seen at least ten times. The chain uses TRBV28 and TRBJ2-7; possible D gene TRBD2, 6 bases. V was pared by 2 bases and J by 2 bases, with 13 bases between. The CDR3 has 15 residues. Germline V gives CDR1 MDHEN, CDR2 SYDVKM. The CDR3 is CASSLRGGVAYEQYF. CDR3 DNA: TGTGCCAGCAGTTTACGGGGAGGAGTGGCCTACGAGCAGTACTTC.

The chain is built from TRBV4-1 and TRBJ1-5; TRBD1 is a possible D gene (6 bases). V was trimmed by 0 bases and J by 7 bases, leaving 16 bases between them. The CDR3 consists of 16 residues. Germline CDR1 MGHRA, CDR2 YSYEKL. CDR3 sequence: CASSQDRWGAGQPQHF. The CDR3 region has the DNA TGCGCCAGCAGCCAAGATCGATGGGGGGCCGGGCAGCCCCAGCATTTT.

Concerning this clonotype itself: Possible read error: a much larger clone is one base away. J is TRBJ1-5 and V is TRBV3-1; maybe TRBD1 (6 bases). V shed 6 bases and J shed 0 bases, with 9 bases lying between them. CDR1 is LGHDT and CDR2 is YNNKEL in the germline V gene (reference sequence). The CDR3 consists of 14 residues. The CDR3 loop is CASRDSYSNQPQHF. The CDR3 nucleotides read TGTGCCAGCAGGGACAGCTATAGCAATCAGCCCCAGCATTTT. Full variable domain (missing parts from reference TRBV3-1 and TRBJ1-5): DTAVSQTPKYLVTQMGNDKSIKCEQNLGHDTMYWYKQDSKKFLKIMFSYNNKELIINETVPNRFSPKSPDKAHLNLHINSLELGDSAVYFCASRDSYSNQPQHFGDGTRLSIL.

Concerning this clonotype: A single base separates this from a much larger clone, so it may be a read error. The V gene is TRBV6-1, the J gene TRBJ1-1; a possible D gene is TRBD1 (5 bases). Germline assignment: CDR1 MNHNS and CDR2 SASEGT. This CDR3 has 15 amino acids. The CDR3 here is CASRAPGLENTEASF. The CDR3 coding sequence is TGTGCCAGCAGGGCCCCGGGACTGGAGAACACTGAAGCTTCCTTT.

The table lists this clonotype with a few counts. The V gene is TRBV6-5, the J gene TRBJ1-3; D remains unclear. CDR3 length: 14 residues. Trimming took off 4 bases at V and 5 bases at J, with 12 bases between the two ends. CDR1 and CDR2 (germline): MNHEY, SVGAGI. The CDR3 region has the DNA TGTGCCAGCAGTTTGCCGGGCCCACGAAACACCATATATTTT. Its protein is CASSLPGPRNTIYF.

The genes are TRBV7-8 and TRBJ2-5; either TRBD1 or TRBD2 may fit D (5 bases each). Germline V CDR1 and CDR2: SGHVS, FQNEAQ. The CDR3 spans 14 residues. With 5 bases removed from V and 3 bases from J, the gap between germline ends came to 13 bases. CDR3 sequence (DNA): TGTGCCAGCAGCCCGGGGCTGACAAAAGAGACCCAGTACTTC. The encoded protein is CASSPGLTKETQYF.

This rearrangement joins TRBV28 to TRBJ1-2; D unresolved. Trimming removed 5 bases at V and 5 bases at J, with 12 bases between. CDR3 length equals 13 residues. Germline CDR1 and CDR2: MDHEN and SYDVKM. The CDR3 DNA follows: TGTGCCAGCAGTCCCCCTCCACCGTATGGCTACACCTTC. It encodes CASSPPPPYGYTF.

V and J are TRBV7-2 and TRBJ2-1; 10 positions agree with TRBD1. This CDR3 has 16 amino acids. Germline values: CDR1 SGHTA, CDR2 FQGNSA. V was clipped by 3 bases and J by 7 bases; unmatched bases: 9. CDR3 nucleotides: TGTGCCAGCAGCTTCTTCAGGGACAGGGGAGGGAATGAGCAGTTCTTC. Translation: CASSFFRDRGGNEQFF.

This clonotype was observed a handful of times. The chain carries TRBV2 and TRBJ2-1; TRBD2 matches 13 bases. The junction had 10 bases not matched to a gene; V was cut back by 7 bases and J by 10 bases. CDR3 length: 15 amino acids. The V gene's germline CDR1 is SNHLY and CDR2 FYNNEI. The CDR3 nucleotides are TGTGCCAGCACACTAGCGGGAGGGCCTTCCTCAGAGCAGTTCTTC. Translating it yields CASTLAGGPSSEQFF.

This clonotype was detected many times. The chain joins TRBV12-3 or TRBV12-4 to TRBJ2-3; no clear D gene. Trimming took 5 bases from V and 0 from J, leaving 6 bases between them. The CDR3 has 13 residues. CDR3 residues: CASSQWSTDTQYF. The CDR3 nucleotides are TGTGCCAGCAGTCAATGGAGCACAGATACGCAGTATTTT.

Remarks on this clonotype: Mismatch with germline at one junction end may stem from a read error. The rearrangement links TRBV5-1 to TRBJ1-1, with no clear D. Germline V gene lookup returns CDR1 SGHRS and CDR2 YFSETQ. The CDR3 runs 11 residues. The CDR3 DNA is TGCGCCAGCAGGTTGGGCACTGAAGCTTTCTTT. Residues: CASRLGTEAFF.

The V call is TRBV10-3, the J call TRBJ2-1; 7 positions match TRBD2. The CDR3 is 14 amino acids. Germline CDR1 reads ENHRY; CDR2 reads SYGVKD. V trimming: 4 bases; J trimming: 9 bases; junction bases outside the gene matches: 9. The CDR3 protein is CAISAPLAEAEQFF. The CDR3 coding sequence is TGTGCCATCAGTGCCCCTCTAGCGGAGGCTGAGCAGTTCTTC.

This clonotype has a count of ten or more. The chain combines TRBV7-9 with TRBJ2-7; 9 nucleotides line up with TRBD2. The germline gives CDR1 SEHNR, CDR2 FQNEAQ (reference sequence). The CDR3 runs to 16 residues. Trimming cost V 4 bases and J 2 bases; bases outside gene matches: 9. The CDR3: CASSYPSGGSPYEQYF. The CDR3 DNA is TGTGCCAGCAGCTACCCCAGCGGGGGGAGCCCCTACGAGCAGTACTTC. The variable domain in full, with the rest retrieved from reference TRBV7-9 and TRBJ2-7, is DTGVSQNPRHKITKRGQNVTFRCDPISEHNRLYWYRQTLGQGPEFLTYFQNEAQLEKSRLLSDRFSAERPKGSFSTLEIQRTEQGDSAMYLCASSYPSGGSPYEQYFGPGTRLTVT.

This clonotype was counted only a few times. The rearrangement uses TRBV2 and TRBJ1-6; D not certain. The germline CDR1 and CDR2 sequences are SNHLY and FYNNEI. The ends were cut back, 1 base at V and 4 bases at J, with 11 bases in the middle. The CDR3 length is 16 residues. The CDR3 nucleotides read TGTGCCAGCAGTGAAGGCTCACAACTATATAATTCACCCCTCCACTTT. This gives the protein CASSEGSQLYNSPLHF.

The table lists this clonotype with many counts. The J gene is TRBJ2-7, the V gene TRBV7-9; weak D call: TRBD1 (6 bases). The germline V gene has CDR1 SEHNR and CDR2 FQNEAQ (reference sequence). The germline V and J ends were trimmed by 4 bases and 5 bases, with 12 bases remaining between them. The length of the CDR3 is 13 residues. CDR3 nucleotide sequence: TGTGCCAGCAGCTCACCCTGGACAGACGAGCAGTACTTC. Protein sequence: CASSSPWTDEQYF. Variable domain in full (rest from reference TRBV7-9 and TRBJ2-7): DTGVSQNPRHKITKRGQNVTFRCDPISEHNRLYWYRQTLGQGPEFLTYFQNEAQLEKSRLLSDRFSAERPKGSFSTLEIQRTEQGDSAMYLCASSSPWTDEQYFGPGTRLTVT.

This clonotype was seen a single time. Since a much larger clone is just one base distant, this may be a read error. This chain connects TRBV28 to TRBJ2-1; D unclear. The CDR3 covers 16 residues. Germline loops: CDR1 MDHEN, CDR2 SYDVKM. V gave up 5 bases and J gave up 5 bases, with 19 bases separating them. CDR3 DNA: TGTGCCAGCAGTCTCCCTTTCGAGTTACGTCACAATGAGCAGTTCTTC. Its protein is CASSLPFELRHNEQFF.

This chain's CDR3 is CASSSDRKNYGYTF. DNA for the CDR3: TGTGCCAGTAGTTCCGACAGGAAAAACTATGGCTACACCTTC. The chain employs TRBV19 and TRBJ1-2; a possible D gene is TRBD1 (6 bases). Per the germline V gene, CDR1 is LNHDA and CDR2 is SQIVND (reference sequence). The CDR3 has 14 residues. The germline V and J ends were trimmed by 5 bases and 2 bases, with 12 bases remaining between them.

The sample holds many counts of this clonotype. V is TRBV7-2 and J is TRBJ2-3, with D possibly matching TRBD2 (6 bases). V shed 2 bases and J shed 2 bases, with 11 bases lying between them. The length of the CDR3 is 15 residues. Germline CDR1 is SGHTA and CDR2 is FQGNSA. The CDR3, as DNA: TGTGCCAGCAGCTTACGGCGCGGGAACACAGATACGCAGTATTTT. Translating gives CASSLRRGNTDTQYF.

The chain recombines TRBV10-3 with TRBJ2-3; 10 bases fit TRBD2. Trimming at V came to 2 bases and at J to 2 bases, leaving 1 base not matched to a gene. The CDR3 contains 15 residues. CDR1 ENHRY and CDR2 SYGVKD come from the germline V gene. The CDR3: CAISELAGDTDTQYF. The CDR3 DNA follows: TGTGCCATCAGTGAGCTAGCGGGGGACACAGATACGCAGTATTTT.

This sequence joins TRBV11-2 and TRBJ2-2; D call uncertain. The V end was cut by 0 bases, the J end by 6 bases, with 8 bases between. This CDR3 is 14 amino acids long. Germline V gene data show CDR1 as SGHAT and CDR2 as FQNNGV. The DNA of the CDR3 is TGTGCCAGCAGCTTAGATACTGGCGCCGGGGAGCTGTTTTTT. It yields the protein CASSLDTGAGELFF.

A few counts support this clonotype. This sequence joins TRBV28 and TRBJ1-1; D not certain. Per germline, CDR1 MDHEN and CDR2 SYDVKM. V was cut by 3 bases and J by 1 base, with 12 bases left in between. This CDR3 has 15 amino acids. The CDR3: CASSFSRRGNTEAFF. DNA of the CDR3: TGTGCCAGCAGTTTCAGCAGGAGAGGGAACACTGAAGCTTTCTTT.